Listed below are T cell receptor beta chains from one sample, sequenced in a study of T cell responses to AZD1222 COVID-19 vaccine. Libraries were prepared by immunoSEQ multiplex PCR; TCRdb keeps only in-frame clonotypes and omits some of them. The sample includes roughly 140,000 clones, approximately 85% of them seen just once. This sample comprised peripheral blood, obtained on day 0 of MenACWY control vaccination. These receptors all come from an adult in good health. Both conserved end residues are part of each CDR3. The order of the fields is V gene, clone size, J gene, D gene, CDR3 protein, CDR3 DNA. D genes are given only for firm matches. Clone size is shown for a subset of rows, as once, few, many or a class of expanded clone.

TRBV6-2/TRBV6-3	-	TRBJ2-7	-	CASSYQDLISYEQYF	TGTGCCAGCAGTTACCAGGACTTAATCTCCTACGAGCAGTACTTC
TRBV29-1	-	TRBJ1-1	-	CSAHPGRKNTEAFF	TGCAGCGCCCACCCGGGACGTAAGAACACTGAAGCTTTCTTT
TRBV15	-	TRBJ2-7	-	CATSRDGDTEYF	TGTGCCACCAGCAGAGATGGCGACACTGAGTACTTC
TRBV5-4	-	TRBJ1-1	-	CASSLDGITEAFF	TGTGCCAGCAGCTTGGACGGGATTACTGAAGCTTTCTTT
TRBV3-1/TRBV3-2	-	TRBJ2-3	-	CASSQQGPDTQYF	TGTGCCAGCAGCCAGCAGGGGCCAGATACGCAGTATTTT
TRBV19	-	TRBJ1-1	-	CASRVYNVGNTEAFF	TGTGCCAGTAGGGTTTATAATGTCGGGAACACTGAAGCTTTCTTT
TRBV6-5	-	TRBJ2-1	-	CASSPSPHNEQFF	TGTGCCAGCAGTCCCAGCCCGCACAATGAGCAGTTCTTC
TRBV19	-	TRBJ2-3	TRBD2	CASSTTTSLSTDTQYF	TGTGCCAGTAGTACTACGACTAGCTTGAGTACAGATACGCAGTATTTT
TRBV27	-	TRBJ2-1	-	CASRLRDNEQFF	TGTGCCAGCAGGTTGAGGGACAATGAGCAGTTCTTC
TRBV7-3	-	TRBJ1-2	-	CASSLTGTHGYTF	TGTGCCAGCAGCTTAACGGGCACTCATGGCTACACCTTC
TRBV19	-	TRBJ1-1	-	CASSPRGVNTEAFF	TGTGCCAGTAGCCCCCGGGGAGTGAACACTGAAGCTTTCTTT
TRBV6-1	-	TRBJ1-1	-	CASSEDMNTEAFF	TGTGCCAGCAGTGAAGACATGAACACTGAAGCTTTCTTT
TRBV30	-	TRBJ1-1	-	CAWSVGLETAFF	TGTGCCTGGAGTGTGGGGTTGGAAACAGCTTTCTTT
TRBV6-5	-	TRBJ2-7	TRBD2	CASQNQGLSPYEQYF	TGTGCCAGTCAAAACCAGGGACTAAGCCCCTACGAGCAGTACTTC
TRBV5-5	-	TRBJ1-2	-	CASSLGAEPYGYTF	TGTGCCAGCAGCTTGGGGGCGGAGCCCTATGGCTACACCTTC
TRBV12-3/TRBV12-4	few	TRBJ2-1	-	CASSLARGVEQFF	TGTGCCAGCAGTTTAGCGCGGGGTGTTGAGCAGTTCTTC
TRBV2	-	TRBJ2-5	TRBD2	CASSESLAGIETQYF	TGTGCCAGCAGTGAATCACTAGCGGGGATAGAGACCCAGTACTTC
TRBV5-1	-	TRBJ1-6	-	CASSFPGSPLHF	TGCGCCAGCAGCTTTCCGGGGTCACCCCTCCACTTT
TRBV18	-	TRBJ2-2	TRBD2	CASSPLGLAGPGELFF	TGTGCCAGCTCACCATTAGGACTAGCGGGGCCCGGGGAGCTGTTTTTT
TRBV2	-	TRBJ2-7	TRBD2	CASRGERGGESYEQYF	TGTGCCAGCAGGGGCGAGCGGGGGGGAGAATCCTACGAGCAGTACTTC
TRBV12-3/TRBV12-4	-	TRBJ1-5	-	CASSSNQPQHF	TGTGCCAGCTCCAGTAATCAGCCCCAGCATTTT
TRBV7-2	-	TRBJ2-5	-	CASSLVRGSGQETQYF	TGTGCCAGCAGCTTAGTTCGGGGTTCGGGCCAAGAGACCCAGTACTTC
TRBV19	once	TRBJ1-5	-	CASSIRGEGNQPQHF	TGTGCCAGTAGTATTAGAGGGGAGGGCAATCAGCCCCAGCATTTT
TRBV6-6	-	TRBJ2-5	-	CASSQTRGGMETQYF	TGTGCCAGCAGCCAGACTAGGGGTGGTATGGAGACCCAGTACTTC
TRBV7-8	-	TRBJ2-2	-	CARGPETQLGTGELFF	TGTGCCAGAGGGCCGGAAACTCAGCTGGGCACCGGGGAGCTGTTTTTT
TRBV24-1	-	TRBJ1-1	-	CATSDSVNTEAFF	TGTGCCACCAGTGATAGTGTGAACACTGAAGCTTTCTTT
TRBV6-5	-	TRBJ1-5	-	CASSPQGSEPQHF	TGTGCCAGCAGCCCACAGGGTAGTGAGCCCCAGCATTTT
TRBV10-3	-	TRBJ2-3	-	CAISERGAQYF	TGTGCCATCAGTGAAAGGGGCGCGCAGTATTTT
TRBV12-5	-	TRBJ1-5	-	CASGGQSYSNQPQHF	TGTGCTAGTGGAGGACAGTCATATAGCAATCAGCCCCAGCATTTT
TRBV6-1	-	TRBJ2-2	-	CASSVYGTQNTGELFF	TGTGCCAGCAGTGTTTACGGGACCCAGAACACCGGGGAGCTGTTTTTT
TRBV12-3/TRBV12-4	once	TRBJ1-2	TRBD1	CASEGTDYGYTF	TGTGCCAGCGAGGGGACAGACTATGGCTACACCTTC
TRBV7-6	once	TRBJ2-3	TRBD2	CASSPGLAGGPDTQYF	TGTGCCAGCAGCCCGGGACTAGCGGGGGGGCCAGATACGCAGTATTTT
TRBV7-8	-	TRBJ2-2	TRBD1	CASSPPGTGITGELFF	TGTGCCAGCAGCCCCCCCGGGACAGGGATTACCGGGGAGCTGTTTTTT
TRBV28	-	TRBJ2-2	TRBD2	CASSARGAGELFF	TGTGCCAGCAGTGCCCGGGGGGCCGGGGAGCTGTTTTTT
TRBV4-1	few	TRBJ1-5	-	CASSRSRTRALNQPQHF	TGCGCCAGCAGTCGGTCACGTACTCGGGCACTAAATCAGCCCCAGCATTTT
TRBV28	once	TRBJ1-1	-	CASSSPGGTDMNTEAFF	TGTGCCAGCAGTTCCCCCGGCGGCACCGACATGAACACTGAAGCTTTCTTT
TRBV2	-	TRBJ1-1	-	CASSVEGTEAFF	TGTGCCAGCAGTGTTGAGGGCACTGAAGCTTTCTTT
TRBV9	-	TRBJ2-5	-	CASSAFGAFSSETQYF	TGTGCCAGCAGCGCCTTCGGGGCTTTTTCGTCGGAGACCCAGTACTTC
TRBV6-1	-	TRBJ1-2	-	CASSDLVQGPSGYTF	TGTGCCAGCAGTGATTTGGTCCAGGGGCCCTCGGGCTACACCTTC
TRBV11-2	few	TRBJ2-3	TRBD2	CASSLESSGRAQYF	TGTGCCAGCAGCTTAGAGTCCTCGGGGAGGGCGCAGTATTTT
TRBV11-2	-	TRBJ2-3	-	CASSPRGTTDTQYF	TGTGCCAGCAGCCCACGGGGGACCACAGATACGCAGTATTTT
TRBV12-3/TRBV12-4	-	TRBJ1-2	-	CASSRGNYGYTF	TGTGCCAGCAGTCGGGGGAACTATGGCTACACCTTC
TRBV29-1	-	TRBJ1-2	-	CSVEDAAGHNYGYTF	TGCAGCGTTGAAGATGCAGCCGGTCATAACTATGGCTACACCTTC
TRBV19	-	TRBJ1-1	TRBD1	CASSTLAGGMNTEAFF	TGTGCCAGTAGTACCCTAGCAGGGGGTATGAACACTGAAGCTTTCTTT
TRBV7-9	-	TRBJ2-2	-	CASPPGENTGELFF	TGTGCCAGCCCCCCGGGAGAGAACACCGGGGAGCTGTTTTTT
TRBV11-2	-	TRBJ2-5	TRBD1	CASSSDRGETQYF	TGTGCCAGCAGCTCCGACAGGGGAGAGACCCAGTACTTC
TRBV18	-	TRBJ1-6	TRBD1	CASSRDRANSPLHF	TGTGCCAGCTCTAGGGACAGGGCTAATTCACCCCTCCACTTT
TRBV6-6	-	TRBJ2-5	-	CASGGRRQETQYF	TGTGCCAGCGGGGGGCGGAGGCAAGAGACCCAGTACTTC